The clone carrying this T cell receptor beta chain showed up just a few times. Its antigen is still unknown. This sample stems from a study of response to subunit inactivated influenza vaccine. Notes on the study in general: Authors suggested that a seasonal influenza vaccination recruits few new T cells each time.

One entry per CDR3 protein results from TCRdb running MiXCR on the RT-PCR reads. The sample consists of under 950,000 distinct CDR3 sequences, over 20% of them appearing once. The receptor's source is a man aged 45-60 years who received an inactivated influenza vaccine. The sequences come from PBMCs from blood, collected 5 days after vaccination.

For the CDR3, the DNA is TGTGCCAGCAGCTTGGCGGGGGCCGCCATTCAGTACTTC. Protein: CASSLAGAAIQYF. The chain uses TRBV5-6 and TRBJ2-4; D tentatively fits TRBD1 or TRBD2 (6 bases each). The germline V gene has CDR1 SGHDT and CDR2 YYEEEE. CDR3 length: 13 amino acids. Trimming removed 0 bases at V and 9 bases at J, with 10 bases between.